The present entry profiles one TCR beta chain with its context. The entry originates in a study of T cell responses to AZD1222 COVID-19 vaccine. The repertoire was sequenced with immunoSEQ multiplex PCR; TCRdb's copy has only in-frame clones and lacks some. The repertoire consists of some 97,000 clones, with approximately 89% occurring once and the leading ten covering 4.2%. J was trimmed by 2 bases and V by 1 base; bases with no gene match: 4. Germline V gene sequence: CDR1 MGHDK, CDR2 SYGVNS. The CDR3 loop spans 15 amino acids. This TCR was recovered from an adult in good health. Here the sequenced sample was peripheral blood, taken on day 0 of MenACWY control vaccination. This chain joins TRBV25-1 and TRBJ1-2; 7 nucleotides match TRBD1. The CDR3, as DNA: TGTGCCAGCAGTGAATCCCAGGGGGTAAACTATGGCTACACCTTC. It is translated as CASSESQGVNYGYTF.